This TCR beta chain was recorded in a study of shared clonotypes between healthy human individuals. The input for sorted-subset replicate PCRs was around 0.2 ug DNA, some 28,000 T cell genomes. Profiled with immunoSEQ multiplex PCR; TCRdb holds only in-frame clones, not every one. The sample records some 1.5 million clones, around 97% being singletons. This CDR3 has 14 amino acids. The germline gives CDR1 SGHVS, CDR2 FQNEAQ. Worth noting for this clone: What it binds is not known. At one of its ends the junction is not consistent with the germline gene, which may arise from a read error.

Study findings and constraints: The donor pool, a small one, limited the genetic and exposure-history diversity represented.

The TCR originated in a man aged 30 to 39 in good health. Sequences were obtained from naive CD4+ T cells sorted from blood. Subset here: CD45RA+ positively selected. V is TRBV7-8 and J is TRBJ1-5; D is uncertain. Here the CDR3 DNA reads TGTGCCAGCAGCCCCGGGCCCTGGTATCAACCCCAGCATTTT. Protein sequence: CASSPGPWYQPQHF. Full variable domain (remainder filled in from reference TRBV7-8 and TRBJ1-5): GAGVSQSPRYKVAKRGQDVALRCDPISGHVSLFWYQQALGQGPEFLTYFQNEAQLDKSGLPSDRFFAERPEGSVSTLKIQRTQQEDSAVYLCASSPGPWYQPQHFGDGTRLSIL.